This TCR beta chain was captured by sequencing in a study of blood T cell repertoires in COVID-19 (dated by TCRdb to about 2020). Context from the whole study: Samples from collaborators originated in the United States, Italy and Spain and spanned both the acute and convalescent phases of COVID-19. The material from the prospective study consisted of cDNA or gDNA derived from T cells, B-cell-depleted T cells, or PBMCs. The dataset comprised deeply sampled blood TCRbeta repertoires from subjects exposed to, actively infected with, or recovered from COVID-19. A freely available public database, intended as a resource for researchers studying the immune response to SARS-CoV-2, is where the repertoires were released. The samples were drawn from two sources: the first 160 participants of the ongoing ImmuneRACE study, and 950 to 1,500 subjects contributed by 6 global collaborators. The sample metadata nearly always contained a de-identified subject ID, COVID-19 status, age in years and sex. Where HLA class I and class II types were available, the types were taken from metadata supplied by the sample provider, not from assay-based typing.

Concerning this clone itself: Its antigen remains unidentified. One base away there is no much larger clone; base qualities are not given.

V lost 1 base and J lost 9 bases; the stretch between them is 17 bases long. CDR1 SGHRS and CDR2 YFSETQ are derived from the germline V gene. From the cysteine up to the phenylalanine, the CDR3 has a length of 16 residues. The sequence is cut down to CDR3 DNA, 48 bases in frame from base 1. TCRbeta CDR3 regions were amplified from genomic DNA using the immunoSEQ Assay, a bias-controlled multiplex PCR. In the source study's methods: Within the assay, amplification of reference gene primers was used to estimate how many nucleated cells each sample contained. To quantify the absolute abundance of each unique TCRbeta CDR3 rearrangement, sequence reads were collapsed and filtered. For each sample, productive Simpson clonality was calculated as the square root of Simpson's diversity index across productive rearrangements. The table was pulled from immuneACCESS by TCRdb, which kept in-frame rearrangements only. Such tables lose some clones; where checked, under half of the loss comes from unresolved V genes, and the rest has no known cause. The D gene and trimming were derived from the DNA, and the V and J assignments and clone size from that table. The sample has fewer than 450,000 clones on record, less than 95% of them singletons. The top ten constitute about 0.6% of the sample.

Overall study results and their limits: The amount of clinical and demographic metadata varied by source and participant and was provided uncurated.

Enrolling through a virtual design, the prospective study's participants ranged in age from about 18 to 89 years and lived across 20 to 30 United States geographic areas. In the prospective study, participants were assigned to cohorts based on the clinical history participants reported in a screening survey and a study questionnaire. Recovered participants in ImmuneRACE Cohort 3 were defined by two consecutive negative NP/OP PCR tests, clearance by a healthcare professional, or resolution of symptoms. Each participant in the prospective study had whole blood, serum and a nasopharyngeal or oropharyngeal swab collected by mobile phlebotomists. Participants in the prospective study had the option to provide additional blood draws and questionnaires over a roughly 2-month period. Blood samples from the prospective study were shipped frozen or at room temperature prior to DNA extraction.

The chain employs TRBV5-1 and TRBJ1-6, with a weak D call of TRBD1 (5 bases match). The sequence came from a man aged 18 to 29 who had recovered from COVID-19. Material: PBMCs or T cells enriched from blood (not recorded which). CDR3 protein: CASSLLAGGFSSPLHF. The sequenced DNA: TGCGCCAGCAGCTTGCTTGCTGGGGGGTTCAGTTCACCCCTCCACTTT.